This T cell receptor beta chain derives from a study of T-cell reconstitution after alpha-beta-depleted transplantation in children. Study-level results: Reports say that about two months after transplant, the alpha-beta T cells came out of several hundred graft clones that had expanded. The high TCRbeta diversity at day 60 in some patients came from surviving recipient T cells and thymic progenitors. It was newly produced T cells that mostly accounted for T-cell counts and diversity one year after transplant.

This clonotype was counted only a few times. Its antigen is not identified. Preparation of the TCRbeta library was carried out with unique molecular identifiers. Using its own MiXCR run on the PCR reads, TCRdb lists one record per CDR3 protein. This table has roughly 790,000 distinct CDR3 sequences, roughly 15% appearing once. Germline V gives CDR1 SGHRS, CDR2 YFSETQ. The CDR3 is made up of 16 amino acids. J gave up 8 bases and V 0 bases, and 8 bases lay outside the gene matches. The receptor was isolated from a male patient younger than 18 who had a stem cell transplant for acute lymphoblastic leukemia, so the T cells may come from the graft donor. Source: PBMCs, mostly from graft donor cells, taken 360 days after TCRalphabeta/CD19-depleted stem cell transplant. This sequence joins TRBV5-1 and TRBJ2-1; 10 bases agree with TRBD2. CDR3 nucleotide sequence: TGCGCCAGCAGCTTGGGGGCTAGCGGGAGTACCCATGAGCAGTTCTTC. As protein: CASSLGASGSTHEQFF.